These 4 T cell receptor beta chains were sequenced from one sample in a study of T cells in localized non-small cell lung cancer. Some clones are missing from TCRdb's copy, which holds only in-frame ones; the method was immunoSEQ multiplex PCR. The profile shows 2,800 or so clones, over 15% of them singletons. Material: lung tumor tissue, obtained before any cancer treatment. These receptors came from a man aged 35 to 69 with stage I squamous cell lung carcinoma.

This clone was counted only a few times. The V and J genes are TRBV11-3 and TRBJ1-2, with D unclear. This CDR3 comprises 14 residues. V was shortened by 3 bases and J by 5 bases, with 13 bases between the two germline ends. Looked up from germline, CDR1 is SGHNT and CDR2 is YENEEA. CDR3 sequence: CASSLEGMVYGYTF. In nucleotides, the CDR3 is TGTGCCAGCAGCTTGGAGGGTATGGTGTATGGCTACACCTTC.

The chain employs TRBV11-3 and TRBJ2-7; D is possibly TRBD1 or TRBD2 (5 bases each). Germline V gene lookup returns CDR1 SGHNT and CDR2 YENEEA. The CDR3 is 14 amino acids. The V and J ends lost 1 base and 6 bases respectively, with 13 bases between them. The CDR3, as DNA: TGTGCCAGCAGCTTAGTGGCAGGGACCCGCGAGCAGTACTTC. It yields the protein CASSLVAGTREQYF.

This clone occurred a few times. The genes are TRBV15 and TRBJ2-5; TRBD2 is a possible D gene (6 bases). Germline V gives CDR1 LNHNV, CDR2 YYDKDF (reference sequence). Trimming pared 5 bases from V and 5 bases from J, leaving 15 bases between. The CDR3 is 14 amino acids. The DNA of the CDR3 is TGTGCCACCAGCGATGGCGGGGTAGGGGAGACCCAGTACTTC. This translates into CATSDGGVGETQYF.

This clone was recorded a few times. In DNA, the CDR3 is TGTGCCAGCAGTCCGGTGGGCTACGAGCAGTACTTC. Its translation is CASSPVGYEQYF. This chain joins TRBV28 and TRBJ2-7; no clear D gene. V was shortened by 5 bases and J by 3 bases, with 8 bases between the two germline ends. The germline gives CDR1 MDHEN, CDR2 SYDVKM. The CDR3 is made up of 12 amino acids.